The 13 T cell receptor beta chains below were found in one sample sequenced in a study of cytomegalovirus exposure and HLA in healthy donors. PCR employed 60 Vbeta and 13 Jbeta primers. Assay used: immunoSEQ multiplex PCR; TCRdb lists only in-frame clones, some missing. The top ten clones hold approximately 4.8% of a sample with around 190,000 clones, about 77% of them seen once. Sequenced material: PBMCs. These receptors all come from a man aged 30-40 years in good health and CMV-seropositive.

The chain has TRBV19 and TRBJ1-1; 7 bases align to TRBD1. With V trimmed by 5 bases and J by 0 bases, 6 bases remained unmatched. The CDR3 loop spans 15 amino acids. Germline assignment: CDR1 LNHDA and CDR2 SQIVND (reference sequence). CDR3 DNA sequence: TGTGCCAGTAGTGTAAAGGACAGGCTGAACACTGAAGCTTTCTTT. Amino acid sequence: CASSVKDRLNTEAFF.

The chain uses TRBV5-6 and TRBJ1-3; 7 bases agree with TRBD1. CDR3 length equals 17 residues. J gave up 2 bases and V 4 bases, and 12 bases lay outside the gene matches. Per the germline V gene, CDR1 is SGHDT and CDR2 is YYEEEE. The CDR3 here is CASSGRATGFPGNTIYF. In DNA, the CDR3 is TGTGCCAGCAGCGGAAGGGCGACAGGGTTCCCTGGAAACACCATATATTTT.

The CDR3 nucleotides are TGTGCCAGCAGCTTGGGACAGGGGAACATGAACACTGAAGCTTTCTTT. This encodes CASSLGQGNMNTEAFF. This chain joins TRBV5-6 and TRBJ1-1; TRBD1 matches at 8 bases. The V and J ends lost 0 bases and 0 bases, in that order; junction bases with no gene match: 4. CDR3 length: 16 amino acids. Per the germline V gene, CDR1 is SGHDT and CDR2 is YYEEEE.

CDR3 DNA: TGTGCCAGCGGGGAGGGCGTGGATACGCAGTATTTT. Translated, it gives CASGEGVDTQYF. The rearrangement uses TRBV27 and TRBJ2-3; 7 nucleotides agree with TRBD2. The V gene end was trimmed by 8 bases and the J gene end by 6 bases; junction bases not matched to a gene: 5. The V gene's germline CDR1 is MNHEY and CDR2 SMNVEV (reference sequence). The CDR3 spans 12 residues.

This rearrangement joins TRBV29-1 to TRBJ1-2; 7 bases map to TRBD1. The germline V gene has CDR1 SQVTM and CDR2 ANQGSEA. The CDR3 sequence is 12 residues long. J gave up 4 bases and V 6 bases, and 5 bases lay outside the gene matches. CDR3 amino acids: CSVGQASYGYTF. The CDR3, as DNA: TGCAGCGTCGGACAGGCCTCCTATGGCTACACCTTC.

The rearrangement joins TRBV15 to TRBJ2-7, with D possibly being TRBD2 (6 bases). The CDR3 is 16 residues long. Germline lookup yields CDR1 LNHNV and CDR2 YYDKDF (reference sequence). V dropped 4 bases and J dropped 1 base, with 17 bases sitting between them. The CDR3 DNA reads as TGTGCCACCAGCATGCTTGGGATCGCGGGGTCCTACGAGCAGTACTTC. It yields the protein CATSMLGIAGSYEQYF.

This clone turned up a few times. The chain joins TRBV25-1 to TRBJ1-5; possibly TRBD1 for D (5 bases). V was cut by 5 bases and J by 7 bases, with 15 bases left in between. The V gene's germline CDR1 is MGHDK and CDR2 SYGVNS. The CDR3 runs to 14 residues. The CDR3 nucleotides read TGTGCCAGCAGTTTGGGGGGATTTGGCCAGCCCCAGCATTTT. This codes for CASSLGGFGQPQHF.

The rearrangement uses TRBV5-4 and TRBJ2-5, with 13 nucleotides matching TRBD2. This CDR3 has 14 residues. CDR1 is SGHNT and CDR2 is YYREEE in the germline V gene (reference sequence). The V and J ends lost 4 bases and 9 bases, in that order; junction bases with no gene match: 6. CDR3 protein: CASSPATSGGSQYF. In DNA, the CDR3 is TGTGCCAGCAGCCCGGCGACTAGCGGGGGGTCCCAGTACTTC.

The chain couples TRBV5-5 to TRBJ2-7; 8 bases are shared with TRBD2. V shed 0 bases and J 6 bases; nucleotides not matched to a gene: 17. CDR3 size: 18 residues. Germline V CDR1 and CDR2: SGHKS, YYEKEE (reference sequence). The CDR3 loop reads CASSLDLVWGTRGTEQYF. The CDR3 nucleotides are TGTGCCAGCAGCTTGGATTTGGTCTGGGGGACTAGGGGGACCGAGCAGTACTTC.

This chain links TRBV29-1 with TRBJ1-3; TRBD1 might be the D (6 bases). CDR3 length: 16 residues. V lost 4 bases and J 4 bases, leaving 20 bases between the germline ends. Germline V CDR1 and CDR2: SQVTM, ANQGSEA. The DNA for the CDR3 is TGCAGCGTTGCTCTGGGGACAAGCTCTCGCGGAAACACCATATATTTT. It encodes CSVALGTSSRGNTIYF.

The chain couples TRBV5-4 to TRBJ2-1; 8 bases line up with TRBD2. Germline-derived CDR1 and CDR2 are SGHNT and YYREEE (reference sequence). With 4 bases clipped from V and 4 bases from J, the junction kept 7 bases outside the gene matches. CDR3 size: 15 residues. CDR3 in amino acids: CASSRGGEQYNEQFF. DNA of the CDR3: TGTGCCAGCAGCCGGGGGGGGGAGCAATACAATGAGCAGTTCTTC.

The CDR3 loop is CASSLQRDRDEQFF. The DNA of the CDR3 is TGTGCCAGCAGCTTACAACGGGATAGGGATGAGCAGTTCTTC. The J gene is TRBJ2-1, the V gene TRBV7-3; tentatively, D is TRBD2 (5 bases). Germline CDR1 SGHTA, CDR2 FQGTGA. CDR3 length: 14 residues. The V end lost 2 bases, the J end lost 8 bases, and 13 bases lay between the germline ends. The variable domain in full, completed from reference TRBV7-3 and TRBJ2-1, reads GAGVSQTPSNKVTEKGKYVELRCDPISGHTALYWYRQSLGQGPEFLIYFQGTGAADDSGLPNDRFFAVRPEGSVSTLKIQRTERGDSAVYLCASSLQRDRDEQFFGPGTRLTVL.

Only one count was recorded for this clone. The chain carries TRBV11-3 and TRBJ2-2; 9 nucleotides agree with TRBD2. CDR3 size: 15 residues. The ends lost 5 bases at V and 4 bases at J; junction bases unmatched: 5. The V gene's germline CDR1 is SGHNT and CDR2 YENEEA. CDR3 sequence (DNA): TGTGCCAGCAGCCCCGGCGGGAGGGTCACCGGGGAGCTGTTTTTT. The encoded protein is CASSPGGRVTGELFF.